What follows are 7 T cell receptor beta chains derived from one specimen sequenced in a study of blood T cells in healthy people across ages. The second PCR ran roughly 6 to 11 cycles with a sample-barcoded 5' primer and J-beta primers. Via MiXCR, TCRdb re-called the 5' RACE reads, giving one row per CDR3 protein. The table has about 940,000 distinct CDR3 sequences, around 46% seen once. The sample taken for sequencing was blood. The source of these receptors is a man in his thirties or forties in good health.

The rearrangement links TRBV7-2 to TRBJ2-5; maybe TRBD2 (5 bases). The germline gives CDR1 SGHTA, CDR2 FQGNSA. The CDR3 consists of 13 residues. V was trimmed by 5 bases and J by 3 bases, leaving 10 bases between them. CDR3 residues: CASSIVREETQYF. CDR3 in DNA: TGTGCCAGCAGCATAGTGCGGGAAGAGACCCAGTACTTC.

Worth noting for this clonotype: This may come from a read error, since a much larger clone is one base off. The chain employs TRBV12-3 or TRBV12-4 and TRBJ2-7; D is possibly TRBD1 or TRBD2 (6 bases each). The CDR3 is made up of 15 amino acids. Between the trimmed V and J ends, which lost 6 bases and 2 bases, there was a span of 17 bases. The CDR3 DNA follows: TGTGCCAGCAGCAGCGGGCCGGACAGCCCCTACGAGCAGTACTTC. Translating it yields CASSSGPDSPYEQYF.

This chain uses TRBV29-1 with TRBJ1-2; 7 nucleotides align to TRBD1. Germline CDR1 is SQVTM and CDR2 is ANQGSEA. The ends lost 6 bases at V and 1 base at J; junction bases unmatched: 8. The CDR3 is made up of 14 amino acids. CDR3 protein: CSVRRPGGNYGYTF. The CDR3 DNA sequence: TGCAGCGTCAGACGGCCAGGGGGTAACTATGGCTACACCTTC.

This clonotype was seen a few times. V gene TRBV7-2 combines with J gene TRBJ1-2, with TRBD1 matching over 12 bases. The CDR3 sequence is 15 residues long. The ends lost 7 bases at V and 8 bases at J; junction bases unmatched: 11. Germline V CDR1 and CDR2: SGHTA, FQGNSA. The CDR3 nucleotides read TGTGCCAGCACCCAAGGGACAGGGGGCCTTGGGGGCTACACCTTC. Residues: CASTQGTGGLGGYTF.

Comments on this clonotype: Its ends do not fully match the called genes, so a read error is possible. The chain joins TRBV4-1 to TRBJ1-2; 7 nucleotides line up with TRBD1. Germline V lookup: CDR1 MGHRA, CDR2 YSYEKL. This CDR3 is built from 15 residues. The CDR3 sequence is CAGSQAGGINYGYTF. The CDR3 DNA reads TGCGCCGGCAGCCAGGCAGGGGGAATCAACTATGGCTACACCTTC.

This chain joins TRBV9 and TRBJ2-3, with 9 bases identical to TRBD2. Germline V gives CDR1 SGDLS, CDR2 YYNGEE. The CDR3 covers 19 residues. J lost 0 bases, V lost 0 bases, and 11 bases had no gene match. The CDR3 loop reads CASSVATGGGALSTDTQYF. The CDR3 DNA sequence: TGTGCCAGCAGCGTAGCTACGGGCGGGGGGGCCTTAAGCACAGATACGCAGTATTTT. Using reference TRBV9 and TRBJ2-3 for the parts outside the CDR3, the full variable domain is DSGVTQTPKHLITATGQRVTLRCSPRSGDLSVYWYQQSLDQGLQFLIQYYNGEERAKGNILERFSAQQFPDLHSELNLSSLELGDSALYFCASSVATGGGALSTDTQYFGPGTRLTVL.

The rearrangement links TRBV20-1 to TRBJ2-4; D may be TRBD2 (6 bases). Trimming took off 7 bases at V and 6 bases at J, with 13 bases between the two ends. CDR1 and CDR2 from the germline V gene are DFQATT and SNEGSKA (reference sequence). This CDR3 is 12 amino acids long. The CDR3 bases are TGCAGTGTATCCCTCGGGGGAAACATTCAGTACTTC. Translated, it gives CSVSLGGNIQYF.